The 14 T cell receptor beta chains in this list originate from one sample, sequenced in a study of cytomegalovirus exposure and HLA in healthy donors. Primers included in the PCR were 60 Vbeta and 13 Jbeta primers. This table comes from immunoSEQ multiplex PCR, and its TCRdb copy is limited to in-frame clones, with some not included. The table lists around 100,000 clones, approximately 72% of them singletons. The source material was PBMCs. The receptors stem from a middle-aged woman in good health and CMV-seropositive.

The rearrangement links TRBV18 to TRBJ2-7; no clear D gene. Trimming took 5 bases from V and 1 from J, leaving 3 bases between them. This CDR3 spans 11 amino acids. The germline V gene encodes CDR1 KGHSH and CDR2 LQKENI. This CDR3 is CASSESYEQYF. CDR3 bases: TGTGCCAGCTCAGAGTCCTACGAGCAGTACTTC.

This chain joins TRBV11-1 and TRBJ1-1; no firm D call. Per the germline V gene, CDR1 is SGHAT and CDR2 is FQDESV (reference sequence). The CDR3 totals 15 residues. The V end lost 6 bases, the J end lost 1 base, and 15 bases lay between the germline ends. DNA of the CDR3: TGTGCCAGCAGAGACCAACGCACGGGGAACACTGAAGCTTTCTTT. This gives the protein CASRDQRTGNTEAFF.

The chain links TRBV7-3 to TRBJ2-2, with TRBD2 matching over 11 bases. V lost 6 bases and J lost 7; bases outside the gene matches: 7. The CDR3 runs to 15 residues. The germline V gene encodes CDR1 SGHTA and CDR2 FQGTGA. The CDR3 coding sequence is TGTGCCAGCAGTCTAGCGGGAGGAATGGGCGGGGAGCTGTTTTTT. Its translation is CASSLAGGMGGELFF.

The genes are TRBV5-4 and TRBJ2-1, with D maybe TRBD2 (6 bases). Germline V gene lookup returns CDR1 SGHNT and CDR2 YYREEE (reference sequence). V was cut by 4 bases and J by 0 bases, with 17 bases left in between. The CDR3 runs to 17 residues. DNA of the CDR3: TGTGCCAGCAGCAGGGGTCTCGCGGGGCTCTCCTACAATGAGCAGTTCTTC. The encoded protein is CASSRGLAGLSYNEQFF.

This clone is a singleton in its sample. The chain joins TRBV19 to TRBJ1-1; no reliable D call. V was cut by 7 bases and J by 4 bases, with 19 bases left in between. This CDR3 has 15 amino acids. CDR1 is LNHDA and CDR2 is SQIVND in the germline V gene (reference sequence). In nucleotides, the CDR3 is TGTGCCAGTACCTCAGGTGCCGTCTCTCTCACTGAAGCTTTCTTT. It specifies CASTSGAVSLTEAFF.

V gene TRBV11-3 combines with J gene TRBJ2-7; D perhaps matches TRBD1 (5 bases). Germline V lookup: CDR1 SGHNT, CDR2 YENEEA. The CDR3 covers 14 residues. Trimming removed 3 bases from V and 3 bases from J, with 12 bases in between. The CDR3 region has the DNA TGTGCCAGCAGCTTGGCGAAGGGGCACTACGAGCAGTACTTC. This translates into CASSLAKGHYEQYF.

The genes are TRBV2 and TRBJ1-1; no clear D gene. The CDR3 is 14 amino acids. CDR1 is SNHLY, CDR2 FYNNEI, per germline. Trimming shortened V by 2 bases and J by 0 bases, and 7 bases separated the two germline ends. CDR3 loop: CASSETSVNTEAFF. The CDR3 DNA is TGTGCCAGCAGTGAAACGAGTGTGAACACTGAAGCTTTCTTT.

The chain employs TRBV28 and TRBJ1-2; D is unclear. The ends were cut back, 10 bases at V and 0 bases at J, with 6 bases in the middle. Germline V lookup: CDR1 MDHEN, CDR2 SYDVKM. The CDR3 extends over 11 amino acids. The CDR3 spells CATKTNYGYTF. The CDR3 DNA reads as TGTGCCACCAAAACTAACTATGGCTACACCTTC.

The chain employs TRBV7-9 and TRBJ2-3; tentatively, D is TRBD2 (6 bases). The germline gives CDR1 SEHNR, CDR2 FQNEAQ (reference sequence). Trimming shortened V by 0 bases and J by 6 bases, and 10 bases separated the two germline ends. The CDR3 is made up of 14 amino acids. CDR3 protein: CASSLAGSEDTQYF. The CDR3 region has the DNA TGTGCCAGCAGCTTAGCCGGGAGCGAGGATACGCAGTATTTT.

To note about this clone: Other DNA variants within this sample encode the same CDR3. V gene TRBV30 combines with J gene TRBJ1-5; 8 nucleotides agree with TRBD1. The CDR3 has 14 amino acids. J was trimmed by 2 bases and V by 0 bases; bases with no gene match: 0. Germline assignment: CDR1 GTSNPN and CDR2 SVGIG (reference sequence). CDR3 region: CAWSVQGGNQPQHF. CDR3 bases: TGTGCCTGGAGTGTACAGGGGGGCAATCAGCCCCAGCATTTT.

V usage is TRBV10-2 and J usage is TRBJ2-1; TRBD1 matches at 9 bases. CDR1 is WSHSY, CDR2 SAAADI, per germline. There are 15 residues in the CDR3. The V segment lost 7 bases and the J segment 4 bases; nucleotides outside the gene matches: 8. The CDR3 DNA reads TGCGCCAGCACCGCGACAGGGGGAGGTTACAATGAGCAGTTCTTC. Translation gives CASTATGGGYNEQFF.

The table lists this clone with a few counts. The chain is built from TRBV9 and TRBJ1-1; 8 bases map to TRBD1. CDR1 is SGDLS, CDR2 YYNGEE, per germline. Trimming took 4 bases from V and 2 from J; bases not matched to a gene: 4. CDR3 size: 14 residues. CDR3 region: CASSQGQGNTEAFF. CDR3 in DNA: TGTGCCAGCAGCCAAGGACAGGGTAACACTGAAGCTTTCTTT.

The gene calls are TRBV18 and TRBJ1-1; no firm D call. CDR3 size: 14 residues. Germline CDR1 KGHSH, CDR2 LQKENI. V was cut by 4 bases and J by 0 bases, with 9 bases left in between. The CDR3 reads CASSLATLNTEAFF. CDR3 DNA: TGTGCCAGCTCACTGGCCACCTTGAACACTGAAGCTTTCTTT.

The table lists this clone with a few counts. Other DNA sequences in the same sample also yield this CDR3. The chain employs TRBV6-5 and TRBJ1-1; D uncertain. This CDR3 spans 11 amino acids. Germline V CDR1 and CDR2: MNHEY, SVGAGI. The V gene lost 6 bases and the J gene lost 1 base, with 3 bases spanning the gap. The CDR3 region has the DNA TGTGCCAGCAGGAGGAACACTGAAGCTTTCTTT. Its protein is CASRRNTEAFF.